This TCR beta chain was identified during a study of HIV-infected patients and healthy controls. No cell fractionation was done, so the repertoire covers all unsorted peripheral blood T cells. Alpha and beta constant-region primers primed reverse transcription of 400 to 500 ng RNA. Alpha and beta chain libraries were made separately by chain-specific third strand synthesis with multiplexing indices. TCRdb independently ran MiXCR on the 5' RACE reads; one entry per CDR3 protein. The table includes around 20,000 distinct CDR3 sequences, 9% to 10% detected once. This clonotype showed up many times. This CDR3 has 12 amino acids. The germline gives CDR1 WSHSY, CDR2 SAAADI. With 5 bases removed from V and 9 bases from J, the gap between germline ends came to 14 bases.

The specimen was blood. The V call is TRBV10-2, the J call TRBJ2-7; D unclear. The sequence was obtained from an adult in good health. The CDR3 loop is CASSSPPSGQYF. The CDR3 nucleotides are TGCGCCAGCAGTTCCCCCCCCTCGGGGCAGTACTTC.